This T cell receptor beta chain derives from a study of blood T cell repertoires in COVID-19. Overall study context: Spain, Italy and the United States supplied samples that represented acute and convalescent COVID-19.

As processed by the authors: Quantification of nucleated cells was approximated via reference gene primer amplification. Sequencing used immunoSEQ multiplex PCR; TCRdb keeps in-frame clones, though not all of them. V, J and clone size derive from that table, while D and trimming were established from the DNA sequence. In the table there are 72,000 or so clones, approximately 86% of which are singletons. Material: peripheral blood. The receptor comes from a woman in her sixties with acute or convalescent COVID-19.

CDR3 protein: CASSQTGVPLYGYTF. CDR3 nucleotide sequence: TGTGCCAGCAGCCAAACAGGGGTGCCCCTCTATGGCTACACCTTC. V and J are TRBV3-1 (or the pseudogene TRBV3-2) and TRBJ1-2; 7 bases match TRBD1. CDR1 and CDR2 (germline): LGHDT, YNNKEL (reference sequence). Losses at the gene ends were 2 bases for V and 4 bases for J; bases not matched to a gene: 7. This CDR3 is 15 amino acids long.